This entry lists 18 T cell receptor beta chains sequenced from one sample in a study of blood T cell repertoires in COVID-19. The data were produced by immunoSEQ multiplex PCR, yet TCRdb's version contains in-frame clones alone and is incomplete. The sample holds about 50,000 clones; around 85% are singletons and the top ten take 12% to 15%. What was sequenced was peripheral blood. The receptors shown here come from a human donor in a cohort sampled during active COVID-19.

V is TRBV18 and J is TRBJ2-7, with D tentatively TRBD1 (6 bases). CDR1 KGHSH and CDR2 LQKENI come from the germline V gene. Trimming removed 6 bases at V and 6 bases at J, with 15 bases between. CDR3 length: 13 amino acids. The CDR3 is CASSYRERGEQYF. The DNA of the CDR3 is TGTGCCAGCTCCTACAGGGAGCGCGGCGAGCAGTACTTC. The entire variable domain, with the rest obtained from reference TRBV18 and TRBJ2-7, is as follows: NAGVMQNPRHLVRRRGQEARLRCSPMKGHSHVYWYRQLPEEGLKFMVYLQKENIIDESGMPKERFSAEFPKEGPSILRIQQVVRGDSAAYFCASSYRERGEQYFGPGTRLTVT.

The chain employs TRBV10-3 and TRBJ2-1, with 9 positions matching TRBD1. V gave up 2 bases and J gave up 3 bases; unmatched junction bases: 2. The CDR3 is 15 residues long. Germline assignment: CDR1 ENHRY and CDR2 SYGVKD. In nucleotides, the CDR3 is TGTGCCATCAGTGAGGGACAGGGGCGCTACAATGAGCAGTTCTTC. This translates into CAISEGQGRYNEQFF.

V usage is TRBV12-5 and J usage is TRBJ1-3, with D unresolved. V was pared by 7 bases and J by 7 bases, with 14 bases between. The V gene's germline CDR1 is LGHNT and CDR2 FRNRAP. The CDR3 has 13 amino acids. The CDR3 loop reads CASAQTSVNTIYF. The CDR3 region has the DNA TGTGCTAGTGCCCAGACATCGGTTAACACCATATATTTT.

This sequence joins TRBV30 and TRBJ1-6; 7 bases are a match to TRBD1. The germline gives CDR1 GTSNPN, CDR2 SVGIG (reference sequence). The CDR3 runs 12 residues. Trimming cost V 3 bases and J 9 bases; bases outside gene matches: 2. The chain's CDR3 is CAWRAGGSPLHF. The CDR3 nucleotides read TGTGCCTGGAGGGCAGGGGGTTCACCCCTCCACTTT.

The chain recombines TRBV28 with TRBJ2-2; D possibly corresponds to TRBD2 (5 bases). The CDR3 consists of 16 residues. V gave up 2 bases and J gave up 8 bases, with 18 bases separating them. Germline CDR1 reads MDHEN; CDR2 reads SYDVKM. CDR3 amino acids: CASSLDRERVTGELFF. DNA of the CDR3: TGTGCCAGCAGTTTAGATCGTGAGAGGGTCACAGGGGAGCTGTTTTTT.

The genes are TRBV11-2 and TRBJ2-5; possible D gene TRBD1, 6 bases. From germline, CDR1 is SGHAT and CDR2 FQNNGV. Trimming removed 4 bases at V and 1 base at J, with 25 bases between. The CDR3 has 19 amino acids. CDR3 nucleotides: TGTGCCAGCAGCTCCCCTGATTGGGCAGGGGATGTACTCCAAGAGACCCAGTACTTC. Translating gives CASSSPDWAGDVLQETQYF.

This CDR3 reads CASSYSETTANSPLHF. The CDR3 coding sequence is TGTGCCAGCAGTTACTCGGAGACGACGGCTAATTCACCCCTCCACTTT. This chain uses TRBV6-5 with TRBJ1-6; D is ambiguous. V was clipped by 0 bases and J by 6 bases, with 12 bases between them. Germline values: CDR1 MNHEY, CDR2 SVGAGI. CDR3 size: 16 residues.

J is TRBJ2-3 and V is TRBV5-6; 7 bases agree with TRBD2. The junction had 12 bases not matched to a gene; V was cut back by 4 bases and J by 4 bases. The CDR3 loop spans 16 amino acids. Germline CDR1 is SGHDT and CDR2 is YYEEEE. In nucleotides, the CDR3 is TGTGCCAGCAGCCCGAGAGCGGGATTTAGCTCAGATACGCAGTATTTT. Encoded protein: CASSPRAGFSSDTQYF.

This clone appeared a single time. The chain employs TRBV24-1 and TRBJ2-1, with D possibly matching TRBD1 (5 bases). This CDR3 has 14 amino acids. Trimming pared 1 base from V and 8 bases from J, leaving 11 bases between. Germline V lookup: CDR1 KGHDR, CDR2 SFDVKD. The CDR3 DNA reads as TGTGCCACCAGTGATTTCAGACAGTCAGATGAGCAGTTCTTC. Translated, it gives CATSDFRQSDEQFF.

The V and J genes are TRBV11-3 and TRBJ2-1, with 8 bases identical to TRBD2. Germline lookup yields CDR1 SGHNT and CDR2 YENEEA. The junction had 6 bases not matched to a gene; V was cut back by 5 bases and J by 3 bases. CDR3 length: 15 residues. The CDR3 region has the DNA TGTGCCAGCAGCCAAGCGGGAGCCCTCTACAATGAGCAGTTCTTC. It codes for CASSQAGALYNEQFF.

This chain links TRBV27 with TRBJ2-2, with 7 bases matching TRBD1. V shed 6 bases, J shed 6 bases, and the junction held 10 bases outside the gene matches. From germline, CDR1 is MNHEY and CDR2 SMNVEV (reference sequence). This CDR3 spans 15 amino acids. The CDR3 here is CASRARQGLSGELFF. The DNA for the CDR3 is TGTGCCAGCAGAGCAAGACAGGGATTATCCGGGGAGCTGTTTTTT.

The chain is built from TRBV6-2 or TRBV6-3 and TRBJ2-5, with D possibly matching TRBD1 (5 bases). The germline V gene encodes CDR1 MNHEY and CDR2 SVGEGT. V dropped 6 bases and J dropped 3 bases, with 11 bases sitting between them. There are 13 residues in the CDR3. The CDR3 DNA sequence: TGTGCCAGCAGCTCAGGGCCCGAAGAGACCCAGTACTTC. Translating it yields CASSSGPEETQYF.

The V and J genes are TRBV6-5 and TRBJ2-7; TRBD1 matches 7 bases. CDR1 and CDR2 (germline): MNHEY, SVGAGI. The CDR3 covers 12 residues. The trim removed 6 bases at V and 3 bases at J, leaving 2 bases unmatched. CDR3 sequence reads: CASRTGSYEQYF. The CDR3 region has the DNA TGTGCCAGCAGGACAGGGAGCTACGAGCAGTACTTC.

The CDR3 coding sequence is TGTGCCAGTAGCGGACGGGGCGGGGGGTATTACAATGAGCAGTTCTTC. This encodes CASSGRGGGYYNEQFF. V gene TRBV19 combines with J gene TRBJ2-1; 8 bases fit TRBD2. The germline V gene encodes CDR1 LNHDA and CDR2 SQIVND (reference sequence). This CDR3 spans 16 amino acids. V trimming: 6 bases; J trimming: 4 bases; junction bases outside the gene matches: 11.

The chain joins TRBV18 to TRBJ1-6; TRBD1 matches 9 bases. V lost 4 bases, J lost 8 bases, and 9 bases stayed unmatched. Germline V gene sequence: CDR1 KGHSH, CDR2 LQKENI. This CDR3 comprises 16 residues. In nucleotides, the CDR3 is TGTGCCAGCTCACGAGGACAGGGGTCGCTTCATTCACCCCTCCACTTT. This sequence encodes CASSRGQGSLHSPLHF.

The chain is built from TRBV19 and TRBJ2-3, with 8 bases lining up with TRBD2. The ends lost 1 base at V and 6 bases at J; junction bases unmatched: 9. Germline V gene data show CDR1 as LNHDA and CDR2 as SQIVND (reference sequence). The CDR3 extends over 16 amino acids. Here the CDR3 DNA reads TGTGCCAGTAGTATAGGTGGTAGCGGGAAGGGTGATACGCAGTATTTT. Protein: CASSIGGSGKGDTQYF.

CDR3 sequence: CASSSTSGRQYNEQFF. The DNA for the CDR3 is TGTGCCAGCAGTTCGACTAGCGGGAGACAATACAATGAGCAGTTCTTC. The chain links TRBV28 to TRBJ2-1; TRBD2 matches 12 bases. The germline CDR1 and CDR2 sequences are MDHEN and SYDVKM. The V and J ends lost 4 bases and 4 bases, in that order; junction bases with no gene match: 5. This CDR3 comprises 16 residues.

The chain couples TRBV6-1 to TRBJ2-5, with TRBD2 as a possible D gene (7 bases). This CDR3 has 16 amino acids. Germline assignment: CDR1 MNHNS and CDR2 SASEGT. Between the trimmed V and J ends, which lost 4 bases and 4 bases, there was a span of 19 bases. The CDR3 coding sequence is TGTGCCAGCAGTGCGGGAGGTTGGGGGGCTCGAGAGACCCAGTACTTC. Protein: CASSAGGWGARETQYF.